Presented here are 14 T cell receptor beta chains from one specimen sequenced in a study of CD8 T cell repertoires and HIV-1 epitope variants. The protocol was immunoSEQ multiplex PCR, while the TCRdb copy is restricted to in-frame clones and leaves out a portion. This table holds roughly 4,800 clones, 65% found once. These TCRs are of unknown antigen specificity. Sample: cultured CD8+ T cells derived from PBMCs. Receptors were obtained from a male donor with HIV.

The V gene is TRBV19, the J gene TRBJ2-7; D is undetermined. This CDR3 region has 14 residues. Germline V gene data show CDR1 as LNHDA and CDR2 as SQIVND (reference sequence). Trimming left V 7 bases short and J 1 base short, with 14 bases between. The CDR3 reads CASKPSRQSYEQYF. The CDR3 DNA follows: TGTGCCAGTAAACCGTCGAGGCAGTCCTACGAGCAGTACTTC.

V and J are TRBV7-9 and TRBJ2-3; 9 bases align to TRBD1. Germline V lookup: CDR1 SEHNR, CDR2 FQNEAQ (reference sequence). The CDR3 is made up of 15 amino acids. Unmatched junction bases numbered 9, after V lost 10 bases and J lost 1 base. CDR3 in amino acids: CATDPRDRGTDTQYF. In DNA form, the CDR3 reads TGTGCCACAGACCCCCGGGACAGGGGCACAGATACGCAGTATTTT.

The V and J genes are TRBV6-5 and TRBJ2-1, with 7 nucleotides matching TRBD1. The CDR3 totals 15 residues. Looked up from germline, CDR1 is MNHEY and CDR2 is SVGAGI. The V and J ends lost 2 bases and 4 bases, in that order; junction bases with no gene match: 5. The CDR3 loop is CASSYRQGEYNEQFF. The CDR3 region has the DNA TGTGCCAGCAGTTACCGACAGGGCGAATACAATGAGCAGTTCTTC.

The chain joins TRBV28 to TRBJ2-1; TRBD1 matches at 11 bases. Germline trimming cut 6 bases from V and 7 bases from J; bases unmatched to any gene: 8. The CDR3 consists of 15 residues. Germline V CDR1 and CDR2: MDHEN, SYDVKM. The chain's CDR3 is CASRGTGGLRNEQFF. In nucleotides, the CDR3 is TGTGCCAGCAGAGGGACAGGGGGATTAAGGAATGAGCAGTTCTTC.

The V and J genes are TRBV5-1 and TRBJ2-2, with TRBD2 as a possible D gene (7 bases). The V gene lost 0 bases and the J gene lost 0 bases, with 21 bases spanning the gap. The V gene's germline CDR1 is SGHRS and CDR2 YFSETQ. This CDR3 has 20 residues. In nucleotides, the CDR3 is TGCGCCAGCAGCTTGGCTCACCTCGCGGGGGCTTTCCCGAACACCGGGGAGCTGTTTTTT. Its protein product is CASSLAHLAGAFPNTGELFF.

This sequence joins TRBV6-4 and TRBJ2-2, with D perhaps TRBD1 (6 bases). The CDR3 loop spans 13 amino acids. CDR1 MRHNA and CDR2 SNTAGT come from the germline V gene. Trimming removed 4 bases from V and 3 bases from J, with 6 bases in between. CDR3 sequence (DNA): TGTGCCAGCAGTGCAGGGGACACCGGGGAGCTGTTTTTT. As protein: CASSAGDTGELFF.

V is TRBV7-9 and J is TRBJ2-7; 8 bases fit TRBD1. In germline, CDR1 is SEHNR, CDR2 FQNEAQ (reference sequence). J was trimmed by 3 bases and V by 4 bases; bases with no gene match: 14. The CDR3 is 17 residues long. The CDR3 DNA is TGTGCCAGCAGCTCGACCCTGAGAGGACAGGGTATCTACGAGCAGTACTTC. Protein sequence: CASSSTLRGQGIYEQYF.

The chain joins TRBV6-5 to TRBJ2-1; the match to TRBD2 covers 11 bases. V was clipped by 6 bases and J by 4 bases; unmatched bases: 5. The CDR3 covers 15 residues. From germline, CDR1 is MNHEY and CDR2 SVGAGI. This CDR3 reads CASRLGTSGYNEQFF. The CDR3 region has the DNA TGTGCCAGCAGACTCGGGACTAGCGGTTACAATGAGCAGTTCTTC.

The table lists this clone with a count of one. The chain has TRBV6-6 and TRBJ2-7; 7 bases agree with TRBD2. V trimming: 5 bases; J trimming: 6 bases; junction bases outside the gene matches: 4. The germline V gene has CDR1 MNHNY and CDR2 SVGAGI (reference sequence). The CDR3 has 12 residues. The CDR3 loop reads CASSAGTIEQYF. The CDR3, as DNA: TGTGCCAGCAGTGCGGGGACTATCGAGCAGTACTTC.

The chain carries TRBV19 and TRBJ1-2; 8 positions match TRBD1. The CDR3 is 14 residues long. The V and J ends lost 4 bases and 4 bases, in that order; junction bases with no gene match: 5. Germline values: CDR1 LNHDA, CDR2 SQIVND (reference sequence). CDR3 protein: CASSTGQGIYGYTF. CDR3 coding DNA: TGTGCCAGTAGTACTGGACAGGGAATCTATGGCTACACCTTC.

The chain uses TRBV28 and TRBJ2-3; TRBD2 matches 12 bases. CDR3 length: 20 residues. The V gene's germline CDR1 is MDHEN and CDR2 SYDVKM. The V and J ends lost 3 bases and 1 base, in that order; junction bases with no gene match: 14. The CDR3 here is CASSFGPGASGRAGTDTQYF. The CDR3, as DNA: TGTGCCAGCAGTTTTGGGCCCGGGGCTAGCGGGAGGGCAGGCACAGATACGCAGTATTTT.

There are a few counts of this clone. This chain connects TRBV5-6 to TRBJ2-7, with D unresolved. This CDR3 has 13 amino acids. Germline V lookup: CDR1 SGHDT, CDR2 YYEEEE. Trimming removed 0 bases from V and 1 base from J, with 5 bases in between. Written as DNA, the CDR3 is TGTGCCAGCAGCTTGGCCTCGTCCTACGAGCAGTACTTC. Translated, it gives CASSLASSYEQYF.

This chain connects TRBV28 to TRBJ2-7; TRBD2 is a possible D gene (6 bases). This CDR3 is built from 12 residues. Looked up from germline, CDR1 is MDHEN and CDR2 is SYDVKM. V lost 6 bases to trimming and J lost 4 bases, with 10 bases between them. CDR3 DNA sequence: TGTGCCAGCAGGGAGGGGACGTACGAGCAGTACTTC. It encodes CASREGTYEQYF.

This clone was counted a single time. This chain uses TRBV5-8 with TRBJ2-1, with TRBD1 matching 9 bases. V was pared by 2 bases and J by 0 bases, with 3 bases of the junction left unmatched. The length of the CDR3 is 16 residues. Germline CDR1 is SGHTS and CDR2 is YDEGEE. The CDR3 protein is CASSLAGQGSYNEQFF. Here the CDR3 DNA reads TGTGCCAGCAGCTTAGCGGGACAGGGCTCCTACAATGAGCAGTTCTTC. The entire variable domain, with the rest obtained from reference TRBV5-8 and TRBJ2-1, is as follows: EAGVTQSPTHLIKTRGQQATLRCSPISGHTSVYWYQQALGLGLQFLLWYDEGEERNRGNFPPRFSGRQFPNYSSELNVNALELEDSALYLCASSLAGQGSYNEQFFGPGTRLTVL.